This T cell receptor beta chain was sequenced in a study of blood T cell repertoires in COVID-19. Whole-study context: Some COVID-19 samples were acute and others convalescent; all came from the United States, Italy and Spain. PBMCs, B-cell-depleted T cells, or T cells provided the cDNA or gDNA that made up the material.

This CDR3 spans 11 amino acids. Trimming removed 7 bases at V and 1 base at J, with 3 bases between. Authors' data handling: Estimated nucleated cell counts came from reference gene primer amplification. The repertoire was sequenced with immunoSEQ multiplex PCR; TCRdb's copy has only in-frame clones and lacks some. D and trimming were read from the DNA, whereas the V and J calls and clone size are those reported in that table. The sample holds approximately 50,000 clones, 90% seen once. The sequence derives from a man in his forties with acute or convalescent COVID-19. Sequenced input: peripheral blood. The rearrangement links TRBV12-3 or TRBV12-4 to TRBJ2-3; no firm D call. The CDR3 coding sequence is TGTGCCAGCACCGGCACAGATACGCAGTATTTT. Translating gives CASTGTDTQYF.